The 8 T cell receptor beta chains in this list originate from one sample, sequenced in a study of OX40 agonist ivuxolimab in advanced cancers. The method was immunoSEQ multiplex PCR; TCRdb's version includes in-frame clones alone and lacks a portion of them. The sample lists about 67,000 clones; 70% to 90% were seen once. The specimen was CD4+ or CD8+ T cells sorted from blood, collected in a trial of the OX40 agonist ivuxolimab. The receptors originated from an adult with an advanced solid tumor such as melanoma, head and neck, liver or kidney cancer.

V and J are TRBV27 and TRBJ2-7; D might be TRBD2 (6 bases). The germline V gene has CDR1 MNHEY and CDR2 SMNVEV (reference sequence). The CDR3 runs 14 residues. V lost 5 bases to trimming and J lost 2 bases, with 13 bases between them. The chain's CDR3 is CASSTRRAAYEQYF. CDR3 DNA sequence: TGTGCCAGCAGTACAAGGAGGGCGGCCTACGAGCAGTACTTC.

The chain is built from TRBV28 and TRBJ1-5, with TRBD1 as a possible D gene (5 bases). Trimming removed 6 bases at V and 5 bases at J, with 17 bases between. The CDR3 spans 15 residues. The V gene's germline CDR1 is MDHEN and CDR2 SYDVKM. Written as DNA, the CDR3 is TGTGCCAGCAGGCCCGGGCAGGGCGAGGATCAGCCCCAGCATTTT. Its translation is CASRPGQGEDQPQHF.

A single count supports this clone. V usage is TRBV15 and J usage is TRBJ2-1, with 7 bases fitting TRBD1. The CDR3 covers 15 residues. With 0 bases clipped from V and 8 bases from J, the junction kept 7 bases outside the gene matches. Looked up from germline, CDR1 is LNHNV and CDR2 is YYDKDF (reference sequence). CDR3 in amino acids: CATSRDPGQVDEQFF. The CDR3 coding sequence is TGTGCCACCAGCAGAGATCCTGGACAGGTCGATGAGCAGTTCTTC. The complete variable domain, with remaining parts taken from reference TRBV15 and TRBJ2-1, reads DAMVIQNPRYQVTQFGKPVTLSCSQTLNHNVMYWYQQKSSQAPKLLFHYYDKDFNNEADTPDNFQSRRPNTSFCFLDIRSPGLGDTAMYLCATSRDPGQVDEQFFGPGTRLTVL.

The rearrangement links TRBV5-1 to TRBJ2-7; D might be TRBD2 (6 bases). The CDR3 loop spans 14 amino acids. Germline CDR1 reads SGHRS; CDR2 reads YFSETQ. V was pared by 6 bases and J by 6 bases, with 19 bases between. Written as DNA, the CDR3 is TGCGCCAGCACCTCGCCTCGCGGGACCAGCGAGCAGTACTTC. Translating it yields CASTSPRGTSEQYF.

The chain carries TRBV7-6 and TRBJ2-5, with 10 bases lining up with TRBD2. This CDR3 region has 16 residues. Germline V lookup: CDR1 SGHVS, CDR2 FNYEAQ. The trim removed 1 base at V and 3 bases at J, leaving 5 bases unmatched. The CDR3 reads CASSLGASGRKETQYF. CDR3 coding DNA: TGTGCCAGCAGCTTAGGTGCTAGCGGGAGAAAAGAGACCCAGTACTTC.

This sequence joins TRBV7-9 and TRBJ2-2, with TRBD2 identical over 9 bases. V dropped 8 bases and J dropped 4; count of bases not matched to a gene: 11. The germline CDR1 and CDR2 sequences are SEHNR and FQNEAQ (reference sequence). The length of the CDR3 is 16 residues. The CDR3 sequence is CASRRVGGRATGELFF. The CDR3 DNA reads as TGTGCCAGCCGTAGGGTCGGCGGGAGGGCCACCGGGGAGCTGTTTTTT. Supplemented by reference TRBV7-9 and TRBJ2-2, the full variable domain reads DTGVSQNPRHKITKRGQNVTFRCDPISEHNRLYWYRQTLGQGPEFLTYFQNEAQLEKSRLLSDRFSAERPKGSFSTLEIQRTEQGDSAMYLCASRRVGGRATGELFFGEGSRLTVL.

CDR3 region: CASSDRQGDTDTQYF. CDR3 coding DNA: TGTGCCAGCAGTGACCGCCAGGGGGATACAGATACGCAGTATTTT. The chain uses TRBV6-1 and TRBJ2-3; 7 bases match TRBD1. J was trimmed by 3 bases and V by 3 bases; bases with no gene match: 6. Germline CDR1 reads MNHNS; CDR2 reads SASEGT. The CDR3 has 15 amino acids.

This clone was recorded once. This sequence joins TRBV28 and TRBJ1-6; no definite D call. CDR1 and CDR2 from the germline V gene are MDHEN and SYDVKM. V dropped 2 bases and J dropped 6 bases, with 8 bases sitting between them. The CDR3 totals 14 residues. CDR3 coding DNA: TGTGCCAGCAGTTTAAGACACATTAATTCACCCCTCCACTTT. Encoded protein: CASSLRHINSPLHF. Based on the CDR3 plus reference TRBV28 and TRBJ1-6, the full variable domain is DVKVTQSSRYLVKRTGEKVFLECVQDMDHENMFWYRQDPGLGLRLIYFSYDVKMKEKGDIPEGYSVSREKKERFSLILESASTNQTSMYLCASSLRHINSPLHFGNGTRLTVT.